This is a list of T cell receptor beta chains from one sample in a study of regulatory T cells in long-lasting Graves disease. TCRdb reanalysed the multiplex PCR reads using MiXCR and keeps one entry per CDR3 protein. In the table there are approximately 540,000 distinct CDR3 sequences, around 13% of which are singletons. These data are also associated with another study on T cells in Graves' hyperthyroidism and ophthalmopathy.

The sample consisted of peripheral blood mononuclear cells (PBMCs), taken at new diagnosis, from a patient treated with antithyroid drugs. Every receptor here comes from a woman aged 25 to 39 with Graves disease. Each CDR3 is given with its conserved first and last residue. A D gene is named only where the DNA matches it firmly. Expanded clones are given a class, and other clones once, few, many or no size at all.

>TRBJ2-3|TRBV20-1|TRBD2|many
TGCAGTGCTATAGGACTAGCGGGGACCTTTCTCGGGAGTACGCAGTATTTT
CSAIGLAGTFLGSTQYF
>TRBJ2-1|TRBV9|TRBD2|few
TGTGCCAGCAGCGCGGGGACTAGCCTGTACAATGAGCAGTTCTTC
CASSAGTSLYNEQFF
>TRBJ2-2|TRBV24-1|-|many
TGTGCCACCAGTAAAGAGGGGCTGATGTTTTTT
CATSKEGLMFF
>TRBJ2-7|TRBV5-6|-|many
TGTGCCAGCAGCTTGTTCACAGGGTCCTACGAGCAGTACTTC
CASSLFTGSYEQYF
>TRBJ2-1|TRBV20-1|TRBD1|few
TGCAGTGCTAGAGGGACAGGGCTAAATGAGCAGTTCTTC
CSARGTGLNEQFF
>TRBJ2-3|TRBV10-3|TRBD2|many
TGTGCCATCAGTGGACTAGCGGGAGGGGCAGATACGCAGTATTTT
CAISGLAGGADTQYF
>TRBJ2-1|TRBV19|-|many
TGTGCCAGTAGCCCTAAGGTGAAAGCTAGGGATGAGCAGTTCTTC
CASSPKVKARDEQFF
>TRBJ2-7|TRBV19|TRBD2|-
TGTGCCAGTAGTTGGAGCGGGGGGGAAGGCTCCTACGAGCAGTGCTTC
CASSWSGGEGSYEQCF
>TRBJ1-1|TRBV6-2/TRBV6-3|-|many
TGTGCCAGCAGTTACGGGGGCGGAGAAGGGCAAGAAGCTTTCTTT
CASSYGGGEGQEAFF
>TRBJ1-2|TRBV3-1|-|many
TGTGCCAGCAGCCTACGGACAGCCTCCACCTATGGCTACACCTTC
CASSLRTASTYGYTF
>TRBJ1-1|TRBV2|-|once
TGTGCCAGCCTTTGGTCGGAGGGTACTGAAGCTTTCTTT
CASLWSEGTEAFF
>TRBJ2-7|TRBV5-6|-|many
TGTGCCAGCAGCTTGGAGGGCGAGCAGTACTTC
CASSLEGEQYF
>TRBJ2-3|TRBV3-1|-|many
TGTGCCAGCAGCCTAGCAACCTCCACAGATACGCAGTATTTT
CASSLATSTDTQYF